This T cell receptor (beta chain) was obtained from a study of blood T cell repertoires in COVID-19. The CDR3 runs 16 residues. V was clipped by 6 bases and J by 5 bases; unmatched bases: 13. From germline, CDR1 is LNHDA and CDR2 SQIVND (reference sequence). Sequenced by immunoSEQ multiplex PCR; TCRdb stores in-frame clones only, minus some. The sample holds some 160,000 clones, around 80% seen once. Sequences were obtained from PBMCs or T cells enriched from blood (not recorded which). The sequence was collected from a woman in her fifties or sixties who had recovered from COVID-19. This rearrangement joins TRBV19 to TRBJ1-5, with 7 bases lining up with TRBD1. CDR3 in amino acids: CASRRGSGDSDQPQHF. DNA of the CDR3: TGTGCCAGTAGGCGCGGTTCGGGGGACAGCGATCAGCCCCAGCATTTT.